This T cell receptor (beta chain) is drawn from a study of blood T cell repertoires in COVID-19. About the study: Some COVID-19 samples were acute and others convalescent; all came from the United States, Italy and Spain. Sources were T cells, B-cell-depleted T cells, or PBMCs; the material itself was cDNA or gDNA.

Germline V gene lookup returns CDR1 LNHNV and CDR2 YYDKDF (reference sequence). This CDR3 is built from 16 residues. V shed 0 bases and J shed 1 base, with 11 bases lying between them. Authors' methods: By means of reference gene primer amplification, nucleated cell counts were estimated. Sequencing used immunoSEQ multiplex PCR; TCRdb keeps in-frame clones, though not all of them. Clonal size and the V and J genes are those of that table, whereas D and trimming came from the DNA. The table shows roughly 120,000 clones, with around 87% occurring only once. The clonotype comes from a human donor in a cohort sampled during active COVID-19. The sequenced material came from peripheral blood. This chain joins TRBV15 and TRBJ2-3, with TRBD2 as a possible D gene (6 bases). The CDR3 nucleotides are TGTGCCACCAGCAGAGATATTGGCGGGGGCACAGATACGCAGTATTTT. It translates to CATSRDIGGGTDTQYF.